The T cell receptor beta chain under discussion was sequenced for a study of blood T cell repertoires in COVID-19. In the study overall: The United States, Italy and Spain supplied acute and convalescent COVID-19 samples. Sources were T cells, B-cell-depleted T cells, or PBMCs; the material itself was cDNA or gDNA.

This CDR3 is 15 amino acids long. The V gene end was trimmed by 4 bases and the J gene end by 7 bases; junction bases not matched to a gene: 6. Germline CDR1 reads MRHNA; CDR2 reads SNTAGT. Some clones are missing from TCRdb's copy, which holds only in-frame ones; the method was immunoSEQ multiplex PCR. The profile covers about 26,000 clones, with roughly 90% appearing a single time and approximately 3% taken by the ten largest. The receptor's source is a human donor in a cohort sampled during active COVID-19. Sequencing input: peripheral blood. The rearrangement links TRBV6-4 to TRBJ2-2; 10 bases fit TRBD1. CDR3 coding DNA: TGTGCCAGCAGTGCTACGGGACAGGGGATCGGGGAGCTGTTTTTT. It encodes CASSATGQGIGELFF.